This T cell receptor beta chain was found in a study of cytomegalovirus exposure and HLA in healthy donors. Vbeta (60) and Jbeta (13) primers were used in the PCR. Measured with immunoSEQ multiplex PCR; TCRdb has only the in-frame clones, and not every one. The data show about 160,000 clones, roughly four fifths seen once. The CDR3 contains 17 residues. CDR1 is SGDLS and CDR2 is YYNGEE in the germline V gene. V was trimmed by 0 bases and J by 8 bases, leaving 20 bases between them. In this sample, this clone turned up a few times. This chain connects TRBV9 to TRBJ1-4, with a weak D call TRBD1 (5 bases). The sample was PBMCs. The source of this sequence is a man aged 40-50 years in good health and CMV-seronegative. CDR3 loop: CASSVEGADTRIEKLFF. The CDR3 DNA reads as TGTGCCAGCAGCGTAGAAGGCGCGGACACAAGAATCGAAAAACTGTTTTTT.